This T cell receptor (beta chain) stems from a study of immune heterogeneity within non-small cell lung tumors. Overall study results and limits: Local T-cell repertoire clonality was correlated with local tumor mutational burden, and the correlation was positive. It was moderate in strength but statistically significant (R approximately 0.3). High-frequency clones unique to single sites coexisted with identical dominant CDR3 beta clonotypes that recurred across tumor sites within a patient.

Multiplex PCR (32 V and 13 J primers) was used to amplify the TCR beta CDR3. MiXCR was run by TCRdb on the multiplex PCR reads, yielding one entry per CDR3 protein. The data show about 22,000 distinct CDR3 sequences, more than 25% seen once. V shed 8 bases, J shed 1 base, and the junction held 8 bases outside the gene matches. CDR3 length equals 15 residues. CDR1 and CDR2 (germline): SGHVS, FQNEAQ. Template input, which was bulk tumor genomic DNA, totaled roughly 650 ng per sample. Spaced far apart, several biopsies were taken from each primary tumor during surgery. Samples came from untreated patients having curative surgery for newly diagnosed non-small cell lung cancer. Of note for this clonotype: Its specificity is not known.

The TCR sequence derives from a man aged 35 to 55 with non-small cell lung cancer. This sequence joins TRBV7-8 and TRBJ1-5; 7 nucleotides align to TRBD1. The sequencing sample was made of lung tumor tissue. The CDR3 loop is CASGSTGSSNQPQHF. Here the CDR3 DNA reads TGTGCCAGCGGATCGACAGGGTCAAGCAATCAGCCCCAGCATTTT.